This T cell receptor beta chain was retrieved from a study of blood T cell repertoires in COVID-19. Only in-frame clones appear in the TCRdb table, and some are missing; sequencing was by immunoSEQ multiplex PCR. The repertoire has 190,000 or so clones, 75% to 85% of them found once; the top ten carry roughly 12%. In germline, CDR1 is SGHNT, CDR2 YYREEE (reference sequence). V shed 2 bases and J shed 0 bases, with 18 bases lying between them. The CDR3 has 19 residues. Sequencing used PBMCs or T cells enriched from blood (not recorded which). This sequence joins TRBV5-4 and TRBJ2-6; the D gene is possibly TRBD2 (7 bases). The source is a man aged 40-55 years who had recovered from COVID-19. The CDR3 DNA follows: TGTGCCAGCAGCTTCGGGGGGCAAACCCCTCCCTCTGGGGCCAACGTCCTGACTTTC. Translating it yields CASSFGGQTPPSGANVLTF.